The sequence of this T cell receptor beta chain was determined in a study of radiotherapy plus CTLA-4 blockade in lung cancer. The data were produced by immunoSEQ multiplex PCR, yet TCRdb's version contains in-frame clones alone and is incomplete. The data hold some 27,000 clones, with 60% to 85% observed a single time. The CDR3 has 11 amino acids. The germline V gene encodes CDR1 MNHNS and CDR2 SASEGT. V lost 8 bases to trimming and J lost 7 bases, with 9 bases between them. The chain employs TRBV6-1 and TRBJ2-1; possible D gene TRBD1, 5 bases. Material: peripheral blood, obtained from a patient treated with radiotherapy plus ipilimumab. This clonotype was obtained from a human donor with non-small cell lung cancer that progressed on radiotherapy plus ipilimumab. CDR3 in DNA: TGTGCCAGCCGTTACAGGAATGAGCAGTTCTTC. Translated: CASRYRNEQFF.